The sequence of this T cell receptor (beta chain) was determined in a study of beta chain features in type 1 diabetes. Study at large: The study found patients and healthy donors alike in age, gender and cell yields. Study findings and constraints: Type 1 diabetes patients had TCRB CDR3s that were shorter (moderately but significantly so) in all four CD4+ subsets.

Of note for this clone: The antigen is undetermined.

TCRB transcripts that were expressed got sequenced, as all of the isolated RNA had been reverse transcribed. Profiling relied on immunoSEQ multiplex PCR, and the TCRdb table lists in-frame clones only, not all of them. The repertoire holds about 340,000 clones, with 9.3% as singletons. The CDR3 length is 13 residues. With 6 bases removed from V and 4 bases from J, the gap between germline ends came to 12 bases. From germline, CDR1 is MNHEY and CDR2 SMNVEV (reference sequence). Sequencing used central memory CD4+ T cells from blood. This sequence joins TRBV27 and TRBJ2-5; possible D gene TRBD2, 6 bases. This clonotype was sampled from a man younger than 45 with type 1 diabetes. Here the CDR3 reads CASSGPGRETQYF. The CDR3 nucleotides are TGTGCCAGCAGCGGTCCCGGGAGAGAGACCCAGTACTTC.